Described below is a single T cell receptor beta chain sequence and its context. The source of the sample is a study of cytomegalovirus exposure and HLA in healthy donors. Overall study: Sequencing of some 200 million T cells in an earlier analysis found roughly 120 million unique TCR beta sequences.

The donors gave bone marrow, and they were healthy. Researchers ran the PCR with 60 Vbeta and 13 Jbeta primers. TCRdb keeps only in-frame clones here, not all; method: immunoSEQ multiplex PCR. The sample yields 210,000 or so clones, about 85% seen once. Sequencing was performed on PBMCs. The receptor comes from a girl aged 2-15 years in good health and CMV-seronegative.

The CDR3 DNA reads TGTGCCACCAGCAGACCGGGCGGGGGAAAGACCCAGTACTTC. Its translation is CATSRPGGGKTQYF. The chain has TRBV15 and TRBJ2-5; 7 bases map to TRBD2. This CDR3 spans 14 amino acids. The V gene's germline CDR1 is LNHNV and CDR2 YYDKDF (reference sequence). V shed 2 bases and J 6 bases; nucleotides not matched to a gene: 6.